The subject of this entry is one TCR beta chain. The data stem from a study of CD8+ T cells in alopecia areata. J lost 6 bases, V lost 0 bases, and 4 bases had no gene match. From germline, CDR1 is SQVTM and CDR2 ANQGSEA. This CDR3 has 13 amino acids. Extraction and reverse transcription of RNA yielded cDNA as the sequencing template. Assay: immunoSEQ multiplex PCR; the TCRdb copy retains only in-frame clones and omits some. The sample holds about 130,000 clones, 45% to 50% seen once. Sequenced here: CD8+ T cells sorted from blood, sampled at week 0. This clonotype was sampled from a human donor with alopecia areata. The chain couples TRBV29-1 to TRBJ2-7, with 8 bases aligning to TRBD1. This CDR3 is CSVEDLTGVEQYF. The CDR3 nucleotides are TGCAGCGTTGAAGACTTGACAGGGGTCGAGCAGTACTTC.